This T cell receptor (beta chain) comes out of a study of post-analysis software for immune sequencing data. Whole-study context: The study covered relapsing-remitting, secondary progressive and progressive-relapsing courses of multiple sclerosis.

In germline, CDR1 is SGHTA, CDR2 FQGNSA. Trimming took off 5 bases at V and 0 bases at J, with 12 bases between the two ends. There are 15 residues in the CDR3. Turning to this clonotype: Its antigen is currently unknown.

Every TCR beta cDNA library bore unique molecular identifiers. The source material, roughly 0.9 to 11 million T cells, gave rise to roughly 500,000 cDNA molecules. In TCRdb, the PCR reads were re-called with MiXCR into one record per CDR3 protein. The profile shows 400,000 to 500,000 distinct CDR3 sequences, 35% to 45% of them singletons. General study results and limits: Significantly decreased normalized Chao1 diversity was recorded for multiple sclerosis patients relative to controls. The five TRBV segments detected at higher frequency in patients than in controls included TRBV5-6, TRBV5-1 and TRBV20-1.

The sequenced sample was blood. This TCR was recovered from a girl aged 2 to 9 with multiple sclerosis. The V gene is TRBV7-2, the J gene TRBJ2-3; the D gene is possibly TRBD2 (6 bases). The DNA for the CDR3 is TGTGCCAGCAGCCCAGGTGGGACTAGCACAGATACGCAGTATTTT. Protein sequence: CASSPGGTSTDTQYF.